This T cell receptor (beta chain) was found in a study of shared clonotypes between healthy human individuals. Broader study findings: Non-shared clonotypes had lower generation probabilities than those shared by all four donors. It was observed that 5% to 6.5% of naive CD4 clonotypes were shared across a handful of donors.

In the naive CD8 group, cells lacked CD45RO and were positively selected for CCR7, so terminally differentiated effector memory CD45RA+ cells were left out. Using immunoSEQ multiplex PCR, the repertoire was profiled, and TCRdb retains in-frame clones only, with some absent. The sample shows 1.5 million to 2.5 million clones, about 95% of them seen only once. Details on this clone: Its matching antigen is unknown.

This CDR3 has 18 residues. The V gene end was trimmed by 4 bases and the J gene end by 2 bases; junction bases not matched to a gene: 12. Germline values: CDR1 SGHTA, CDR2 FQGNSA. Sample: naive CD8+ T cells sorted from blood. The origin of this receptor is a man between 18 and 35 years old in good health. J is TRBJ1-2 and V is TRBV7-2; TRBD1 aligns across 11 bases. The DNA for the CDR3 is TGTGCCAGCAGCTCATCGTCGGACAGGGGGCGGATAAACTATGGCTACACCTTC. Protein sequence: CASSSSSDRGRINYGYTF. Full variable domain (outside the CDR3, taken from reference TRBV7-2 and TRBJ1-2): GAGVSQSPSNKVTEKGKDVELRCDPISGHTALYWYRQSLGQGLEFLIYFQGNSAPDKSGLPSDRFSAERTGGSVSTLTIQRTQQEDSAVYLCASSSSSDRGRINYGYTFGSGTRLTVV.